This entry lists 14 T cell receptor beta chains sequenced from one sample in a study of T cell repertoires in cytomegalovirus infection. Their antigens are not known. From the reads, TCRdb called clonotypes with MiXCR, one entry per CDR3 protein. The table shows a few hundred thousand distinct CDR3 sequences, with 30% to 40% occurring only once. The input for sequencing was cultured PBMCs, taken from culture after CMV antigen stimulation. These receptors all come from a human donor in good health (CMV status not recorded). Some clones in this sample may be carry-over from other donors' samples.

This clonotype was observed a few times. The chain couples TRBV7-3 to TRBJ2-3; perhaps TRBD2 as D (6 bases). CDR3 length: 15 residues. Germline assignment: CDR1 SGHTA and CDR2 FQGTGA. The V and J ends lost 2 bases and 3 bases respectively, with 12 bases between them. The CDR3 protein is CASSLGEAVTDTQYF. The CDR3 nucleotides read TGTGCCAGCAGCTTAGGGGAGGCAGTGACAGATACGCAGTATTTT. Together with reference TRBV7-3 and TRBJ2-3, the CDR3 gives the full variable domain: GAGVSQTPSNKVTEKGKYVELRCDPISGHTALYWYRQSLGQGPEFLIYFQGTGAADDSGLPNDRFFAVRPEGSVSTLKIQRTERGDSAVYLCASSLGEAVTDTQYFGPGTRLTVL.

This clonotype was observed once. The chain recombines TRBV24-1 with TRBJ1-2, with D perhaps TRBD1 (6 bases). The CDR3 runs to 14 residues. The V end was cut by 0 bases, the J end by 2 bases, with 6 bases between. Germline values: CDR1 KGHDR, CDR2 SFDVKD. The CDR3 loop is CATSDLGQNYGYTF. CDR3 DNA: TGTGCCACCAGTGATTTGGGACAGAACTATGGCTACACCTTC.

There are many counts of this clonotype. The gene calls are TRBV7-2 and TRBJ1-3; D may be TRBD1 (6 bases). Trimming stripped 1 base from V and 0 bases from J, with 10 bases between. This CDR3 has 16 residues. Germline V gene lookup returns CDR1 SGHTA and CDR2 FQGNSA. The CDR3 region is CASSLVQGSSGNTIYF. The CDR3 region has the DNA TGTGCCAGCAGCTTAGTTCAGGGGAGCTCTGGAAACACCATATATTTT.

A few counts support this clonotype. The rearrangement links TRBV7-2 to TRBJ1-2; TRBD1 is a possible D gene (6 bases). Germline lookup yields CDR1 SGHTA and CDR2 FQGNSA. Trimming removed 2 bases at V and 3 bases at J, with 7 bases between. The CDR3 sequence is 13 residues long. The CDR3 DNA sequence: TGTGCCAGCAGCTTACAGGGGCACTATGGCTACACCTTC. It codes for CASSLQGHYGYTF. Full variable domain (rest looked up from reference TRBV7-2 and TRBJ1-2): GAGVSQSPSNKVTEKGKDVELRCDPISGHTALYWYRQSLGQGLEFLIYFQGNSAPDKSGLPSDRFSAERTGGSVSTLTIQRTQQEDSAVYLCASSLQGHYGYTFGSGTRLTVV.

This clonotype showed up just a few times. This chain links TRBV7-2 with TRBJ1-1, with D maybe TRBD1 (5 bases). The V end lost 1 base, the J end lost 1 base, and 10 bases lay between the germline ends. Per germline, CDR1 SGHTA and CDR2 FQGNSA. CDR3 length: 15 amino acids. CDR3 DNA: TGTGCCAGCAGCTTAGGTCCCAGGGAGAACACTGAAGCTTTCTTT. It is translated as CASSLGPRENTEAFF.

The chain joins TRBV28 to TRBJ2-2, with D perhaps matching TRBD1 (5 bases). The germline CDR1 and CDR2 sequences are MDHEN and SYDVKM. The CDR3 covers 15 residues. Trimming stripped 2 bases from V and 3 bases from J, with 10 bases between. CDR3 sequence reads: CASSLGAGYTGELFF. The CDR3 DNA is TGTGCCAGCAGTTTAGGAGCAGGGTACACCGGGGAGCTGTTTTTT.

The chain is built from TRBV7-8 and TRBJ2-7, with D perhaps TRBD2 (6 bases). This CDR3 has 17 amino acids. With 0 bases removed from V and 1 base from J, the gap between germline ends came to 16 bases. The germline gives CDR1 SGHVS, CDR2 FQNEAQ. The CDR3 reads CASSLAHPSASSYEQYV. In nucleotides, the CDR3 is TGTGCCAGCAGCTTAGCGCATCCTAGCGCCAGTTCCTACGAGCAGTACGTC.

In this sample, this clonotype turned up a few times. This chain connects TRBV9 to TRBJ2-3; D possibly matches TRBD1 or TRBD2 (5 bases each). This CDR3 has 16 residues. Per the germline V gene, CDR1 is SGDLS and CDR2 is YYNGEE. V was shortened by 4 bases and J by 0 bases, with 15 bases between the two germline ends. The CDR3 DNA reads TGTGCCAGCAGCACCCGGGACGGACTTAGCACAGATACGCAGTATTTT. This sequence encodes CASSTRDGLSTDTQYF. The full variable domain, in which reference TRBV9 and TRBJ2-3 provide the parts outside the CDR3, is DSGVTQTPKHLITATGQRVTLRCSPRSGDLSVYWYQQSLDQGLQFLIQYYNGEERAKGNILERFSAQQFPDLHSELNLSSLELGDSALYFCASSTRDGLSTDTQYFGPGTRLTVL.

The table lists this clonotype with a few counts. The chain joins TRBV11-1 to TRBJ2-6, with D perhaps matching TRBD2 (5 bases). The CDR3 extends over 17 amino acids. CDR1 SGHAT and CDR2 FQDESV come from the germline V gene (reference sequence). V dropped 0 bases and J dropped 0 bases, with 9 bases sitting between them. The CDR3 nucleotides read TGTGCCAGCAGCTTAGCGGGAGTTAACTCTGGGGCCAACGTCCTGACTTTC. It translates to CASSLAGVNSGANVLTF.

The rearrangement joins TRBV7-2 to TRBJ1-1; TRBD1 agrees at 7 bases. The J segment lost 5 bases and the V segment lost 1 base, leaving 7 bases of the junction unmatched. The CDR3 has 15 residues. CDR1 and CDR2 (germline): SGHTA, FQGNSA. Written as DNA, the CDR3 is TGTGCCAGCAGCTTAGGACAGGGAAGGAGGACTGAAGCTTTCTTT. Amino acids: CASSLGQGRRTEAFF.

The chain recombines TRBV7-2 with TRBJ2-7; 9 bases align to TRBD1. The J segment lost 6 bases and the V segment lost 2 bases, leaving 5 bases of the junction unmatched. There are 14 residues in the CDR3. The germline V gene has CDR1 SGHTA and CDR2 FQGNSA. CDR3 loop: CASSLPDRGIEQYF. CDR3 nucleotides: TGTGCCAGCAGCTTACCGGACAGGGGTATCGAGCAGTACTTC.

The J gene is TRBJ1-1, the V gene TRBV27, with TRBD1 matching over 9 bases. CDR3 length: 17 residues. Unmatched junction bases numbered 14, after V lost 5 bases and J lost 4 bases. Germline V gives CDR1 MNHEY, CDR2 SMNVEV (reference sequence). The CDR3 nucleotides read TGTGCCAGCAGTCGCGCTACCGGGACAGGGTTTCCCACTGAAGCTTTCTTT. It specifies CASSRATGTGFPTEAFF.

This clonotype was counted at least ten times. This chain joins TRBV7-8 and TRBJ2-7, with 13 bases matching TRBD2. This CDR3 is built from 16 residues. V shed 1 base, J shed 5 bases, and the junction held 5 bases outside the gene matches. Germline V CDR1 and CDR2: SGHVS, FQNEAQ. Here the CDR3 reads CASSLGTSGSKDEQYF. The CDR3, as DNA: TGTGCCAGCAGCTTAGGGACTAGCGGGAGTAAGGACGAGCAGTACTTC.

This chain links TRBV19 with TRBJ1-1, with D perhaps matching TRBD1 (5 bases). Germline CDR1 is LNHDA and CDR2 is SQIVND (reference sequence). The length of the CDR3 is 16 residues. V lost 1 base, J lost 1 base, and 13 bases lay in between. The CDR3 reads CASSIVGGISNTEAFF. CDR3 DNA: TGTGCCAGTAGTATAGTGGGGGGGATTTCGAACACTGAAGCTTTCTTT.